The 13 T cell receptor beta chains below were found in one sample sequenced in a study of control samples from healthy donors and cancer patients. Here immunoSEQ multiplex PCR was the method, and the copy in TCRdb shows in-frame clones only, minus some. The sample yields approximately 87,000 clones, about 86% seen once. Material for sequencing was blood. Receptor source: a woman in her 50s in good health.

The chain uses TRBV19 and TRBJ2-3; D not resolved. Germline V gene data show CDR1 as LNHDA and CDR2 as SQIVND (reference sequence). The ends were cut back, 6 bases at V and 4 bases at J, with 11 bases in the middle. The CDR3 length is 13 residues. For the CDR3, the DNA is TGTGCCAGTAGCCGACAAATTGCAGATACGCAGTATTTT. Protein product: CASSRQIADTQYF.

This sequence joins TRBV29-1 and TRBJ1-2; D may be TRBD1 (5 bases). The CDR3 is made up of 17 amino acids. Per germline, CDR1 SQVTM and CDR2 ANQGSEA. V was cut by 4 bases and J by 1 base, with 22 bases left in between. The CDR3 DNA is TGCAGCGTTGGGGGTGGGGAGAAGCGGGACTTTAACTATGGCTACACCTTC. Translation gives CSVGGGEKRDFNYGYTF.

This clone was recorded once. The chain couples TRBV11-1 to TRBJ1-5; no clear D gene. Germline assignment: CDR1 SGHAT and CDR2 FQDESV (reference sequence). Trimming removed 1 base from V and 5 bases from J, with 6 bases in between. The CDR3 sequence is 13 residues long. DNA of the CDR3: TGTGCCAGCAGCTTAGGCCTTTATCAGCCCCAGCATTTT. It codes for CASSLGLYQPQHF.

CDR3 region: CASSPQGAISYNEQFF. Here the CDR3 DNA reads TGTGCCAGCTCACCACAGGGGGCCATCTCCTACAATGAGCAGTTCTTC. The chain uses TRBV18 and TRBJ2-1, with 7 bases matching TRBD1. V lost 1 base, J lost 0 bases, and 3 bases stayed unmatched. The V gene's germline CDR1 is KGHSH and CDR2 LQKENI. CDR3 length: 16 residues. Variable domain in full (rest from reference TRBV18 and TRBJ2-1): NAGVMQNPRHLVRRRGQEARLRCSPMKGHSHVYWYRQLPEEGLKFMVYLQKENIIDESGMPKERFSAEFPKEGPSILRIQQVVRGDSAAYFCASSPQGAISYNEQFFGPGTRLTVL.

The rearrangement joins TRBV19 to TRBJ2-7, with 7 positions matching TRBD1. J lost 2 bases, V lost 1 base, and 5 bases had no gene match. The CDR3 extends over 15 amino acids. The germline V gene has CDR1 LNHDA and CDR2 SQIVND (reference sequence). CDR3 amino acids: CASSIVTGNPYEQYF. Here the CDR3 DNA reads TGTGCCAGTAGTATAGTGACAGGGAATCCCTACGAGCAGTACTTC.

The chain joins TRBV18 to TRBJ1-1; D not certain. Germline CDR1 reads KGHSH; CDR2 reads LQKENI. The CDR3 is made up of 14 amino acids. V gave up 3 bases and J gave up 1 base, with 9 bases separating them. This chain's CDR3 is CASSPAQRNTEAFF. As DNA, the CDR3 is TGTGCCAGCTCACCGGCACAGAGGAACACTGAAGCTTTCTTT.

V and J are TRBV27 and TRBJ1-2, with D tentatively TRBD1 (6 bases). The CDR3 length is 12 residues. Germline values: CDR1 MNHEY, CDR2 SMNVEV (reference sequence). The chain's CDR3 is CTGLTSRPNYTF. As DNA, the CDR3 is TGTACAGGGCTGACCTCTCGGCCCAACTACACCTTC.

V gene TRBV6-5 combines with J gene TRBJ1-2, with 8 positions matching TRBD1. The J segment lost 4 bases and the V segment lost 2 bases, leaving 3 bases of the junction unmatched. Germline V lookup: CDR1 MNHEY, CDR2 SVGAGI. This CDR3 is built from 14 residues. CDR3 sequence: CASSYRQGSYGYTF. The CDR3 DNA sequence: TGTGCCAGCAGTTACAGACAGGGGTCCTATGGCTACACCTTC.

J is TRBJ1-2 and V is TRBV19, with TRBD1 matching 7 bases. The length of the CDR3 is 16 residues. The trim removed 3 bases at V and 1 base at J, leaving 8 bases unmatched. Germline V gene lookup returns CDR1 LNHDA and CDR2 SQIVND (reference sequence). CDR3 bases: TGTGCCAGTAGTATTATTCGGGACAGTCTTAACTATGGCTACACCTTC. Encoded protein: CASSIIRDSLNYGYTF.

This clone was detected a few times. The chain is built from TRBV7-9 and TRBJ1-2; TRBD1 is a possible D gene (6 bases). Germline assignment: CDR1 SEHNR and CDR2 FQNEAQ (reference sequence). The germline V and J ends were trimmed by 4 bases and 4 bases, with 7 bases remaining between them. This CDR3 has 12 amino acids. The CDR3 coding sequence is TGTGCCAGCAGCTCGGACAGCTATGGCTACACCTTC. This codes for CASSSDSYGYTF.

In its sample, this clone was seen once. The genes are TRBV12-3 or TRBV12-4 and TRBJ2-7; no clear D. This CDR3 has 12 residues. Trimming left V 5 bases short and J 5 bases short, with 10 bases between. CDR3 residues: CASSDSAHEQYF. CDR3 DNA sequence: TGTGCCAGCAGTGATTCGGCCCACGAGCAGTACTTC.

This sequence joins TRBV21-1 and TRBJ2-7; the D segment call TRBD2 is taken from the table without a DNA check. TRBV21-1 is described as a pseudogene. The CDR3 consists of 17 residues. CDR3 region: CASSKSQLAGGTYEQYF. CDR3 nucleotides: TGTGCCAGCAGCAAATCCCAGCTAGCGGGAGGTACCTACGAGCAGTACTTC.

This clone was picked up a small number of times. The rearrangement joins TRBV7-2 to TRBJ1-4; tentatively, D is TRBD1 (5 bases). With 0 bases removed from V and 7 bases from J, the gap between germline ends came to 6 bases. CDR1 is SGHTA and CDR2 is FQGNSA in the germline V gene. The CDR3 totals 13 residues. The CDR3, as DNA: TGTGCCAGCAGCTTAGCCGGGGGTGAAAAACTGTTTTTT. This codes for CASSLAGGEKLFF.